The TCR beta chain under discussion was sequenced for a study of cytomegalovirus exposure and HLA in healthy donors. In its sample, this clone was seen once. Antigen: not known. Study-level findings and limits: Later analysis suggested most CMV-associated TCR beta chains were HLA-restricted. TRBV6-2, TRBV6-3 and some other V segments were unresolvable in 87-base-pair reads.

Amplification used 60 Vbeta primers and 13 Jbeta primers. Sequenced by immunoSEQ multiplex PCR; TCRdb stores in-frame clones only, minus some. The table lists 150,000 to 200,000 clones, 82% of them singletons. CDR3 length: 15 amino acids. CDR1 is SGHRS and CDR2 is YFSETQ in the germline V gene. V was clipped by 7 bases and J by 5 bases; unmatched bases: 9. The source of this sequence is a girl aged 5-17 years in good health and CMV-seropositive. V and J are TRBV5-1 and TRBJ2-1; the match to TRBD2 covers 10 bases. Sequencing was performed on PBMCs. The CDR3 bases are TGCGCCAGCCGGCGAGGGACTAGCGTAAACAATGAGCAGTTCTTC. This encodes CASRRGTSVNNEQFF.